The 12 T cell receptor beta chains in this list originate from one sample, sequenced in a study of post-analysis software for immune sequencing data. Their recognized antigens are unknown. The TCR beta cDNA libraries contained unique molecular identifiers. Via MiXCR, TCRdb re-called the PCR reads, giving one row per CDR3 protein. The top ten clones hold under 2% of a sample with 550,000 to 700,000 distinct CDR3 sequences, roughly two fifths of them seen once. Findings and caveats of the study: Elevated frequency relative to controls characterized roughly 5 TRBV segments in patients, TRBV5-6, TRBV5-1 and TRBV20-1 among them.

Sequences were obtained from blood. Receptors were obtained from a girl aged 10-17 years with multiple sclerosis.

V usage is TRBV13 and J usage is TRBJ2-7, with a possible D match to TRBD2 (7 bases). The germline V gene has CDR1 PRHDT and CDR2 FYEKMQ (reference sequence). Trimming left V 6 bases short and J 4 bases short, with 10 bases between. The CDR3 sequence is 12 residues long. The CDR3 sequence: CASRGGGYEQYF. The DNA of the CDR3 is TGTGCCAGCAGGGGAGGGGGTTACGAGCAGTACTTC.

V usage is TRBV12-3 or TRBV12-4 and J usage is TRBJ2-6; D is uncertain. This CDR3 contains 15 residues. With 3 bases removed from V and 1 base from J, the gap between germline ends came to 7 bases. CDR3 loop: CASSFYRSGANVLTF. The CDR3 nucleotides read TGTGCCAGCAGTTTTTACAGATCTGGGGCCAACGTCCTGACTTTC.

Concerning this clonotype: This may come from a read error, since a much larger clone is one base off. The chain links TRBV7-2 to TRBJ2-3, with D maybe TRBD1 (5 bases). Germline CDR1 SGHTA, CDR2 FQGNSA. CDR3 length equals 13 residues. The CDR3 spells CARSLGPRDTQYF. For the CDR3, the DNA is TGTGCCCGCAGCTTGGGGCCAAGGGATACGCAGTATTTT.

The chain carries TRBV6-6 and TRBJ2-1, with TRBD1 matching 8 bases. This CDR3 is built from 13 residues. CDR1 is MNHNY, CDR2 SVGAGI, per germline (reference sequence). After removal of 5 bases from V and 8 bases from J, the junction contained 5 bases not matched to a gene. CDR3 in DNA: TGTGCCAGCAGTAACATACAGGGGGATGAGCAGTTCTTC. Translating it yields CASSNIQGDEQFF.

This clonotype has more than one count but fewer than ten. V usage is TRBV27 and J usage is TRBJ2-4, with 7 nucleotides matching TRBD2. Germline lookup yields CDR1 MNHEY and CDR2 SMNVEV (reference sequence). The junction had 3 bases not matched to a gene; V was cut back by 3 bases and J by 7 bases. This CDR3 contains 13 residues. CDR3 in amino acids: CASSLGGSNIQYF. CDR3 coding DNA: TGTGCCAGCAGTTTGGGGGGGTCGAACATTCAGTACTTC.

The chain links TRBV29-1 to TRBJ1-2; 7 positions match TRBD1. Germline CDR1 reads SQVTM; CDR2 reads ANQGSEA. The J segment lost 12 bases and the V segment lost 5 bases, leaving 9 bases of the junction unmatched. The CDR3 is made up of 11 amino acids. The chain's CDR3 is CSVHRGESHTF. CDR3 DNA: TGCAGCGTTCACAGGGGCGAGAGCCACACCTTC.

This chain joins TRBV7-3 and TRBJ2-1; TRBD2 is a possible D gene (5 bases). CDR3 length: 13 residues. V shed 3 bases and J shed 7 bases, with 10 bases lying between them. Germline-derived CDR1 and CDR2 are SGHTA and FQGTGA. The CDR3 nucleotides are TGTGCCAGCAGCTTCCCGGGAATGAATGAGCAGTTCTTC. Translation gives CASSFPGMNEQFF.

The gene calls are TRBV5-1 and TRBJ1-1; D is undetermined. This CDR3 has 15 residues. The germline V gene encodes CDR1 SGHRS and CDR2 YFSETQ. Trimming stripped 4 bases from V and 3 bases from J, with 16 bases between. As DNA, the CDR3 is TGCGCCAGCAGCCCCGGGCACGTGGGCGACACTGAAGCTTTCTTT. Protein: CASSPGHVGDTEAFF.

V is TRBV3-1 and J is TRBJ1-2; a possible D gene is TRBD1 (5 bases). Trimming took 4 bases from V and 8 from J, leaving 17 bases between them. This CDR3 has 14 amino acids. Germline V gene sequence: CDR1 LGHDT, CDR2 YNNKEL (reference sequence). The CDR3 region is CASSLSTGEGGYTF. The CDR3 DNA is TGTGCCAGCAGCCTAAGCACGGGGGAAGGCGGCTACACCTTC.

The chain is built from TRBV4-1 and TRBJ2-3; D remains unclear. The V and J ends lost 1 base and 9 bases respectively, with 11 bases between them. This CDR3 is 13 amino acids long. Germline loops: CDR1 MGHRA, CDR2 YSYEKL. CDR3: CASSQGTSETQYF. CDR3 sequence (DNA): TGCGCCAGCAGCCAAGGCACGAGCGAGACGCAGTATTTT.

The chain uses TRBV24-1 and TRBJ2-1, with 13 bases aligning to TRBD2. Per germline, CDR1 KGHDR and CDR2 SFDVKD. The CDR3 has 16 amino acids. V gave up 5 bases and J gave up 8 bases; unmatched junction bases: 8. The CDR3 reads CATSGQTSGRADEQFF. CDR3 in DNA: TGTGCCACCAGTGGGCAAACTAGCGGGAGGGCCGATGAGCAGTTCTTC.

The chain recombines TRBV9 with TRBJ2-5; D ambiguous. V was cut by 0 bases and J by 1 base, with 7 bases left in between. Per the germline V gene, CDR1 is SGDLS and CDR2 is YYNGEE. This CDR3 is built from 14 residues. CDR3 sequence: CASSVGQTQETQYF. CDR3 in DNA: TGTGCCAGCAGCGTAGGACAAACCCAAGAGACCCAGTACTTC.